This entry concerns a single T cell receptor (beta chain). These data originate in a study of T cell changes during pregnancy in multiple sclerosis. The table came from immunoSEQ multiplex PCR; TCRdb's copy has only in-frame clones and leaves some out. The top ten hold about 2% of the sample, which has tens of thousands of clones, about nine tenths seen once. Sample: CD4+ T cells from peripheral blood mononuclear cells, taken after pregnancy. The receptor was derived from a female donor in good health, enrolled as a control in a pregnancy study.

CDR3 residues: CASTLEAYEQYF. For the CDR3, the DNA is TGTGCCAGCACCTTAGAGGCCTACGAGCAGTACTTC. V and J are TRBV6-1 and TRBJ2-7; the D is unclear. Germline-derived CDR1 and CDR2 are MNHNS and SASEGT. Trimming stripped 7 bases from V and 2 bases from J, with 9 bases between. This CDR3 contains 12 residues.